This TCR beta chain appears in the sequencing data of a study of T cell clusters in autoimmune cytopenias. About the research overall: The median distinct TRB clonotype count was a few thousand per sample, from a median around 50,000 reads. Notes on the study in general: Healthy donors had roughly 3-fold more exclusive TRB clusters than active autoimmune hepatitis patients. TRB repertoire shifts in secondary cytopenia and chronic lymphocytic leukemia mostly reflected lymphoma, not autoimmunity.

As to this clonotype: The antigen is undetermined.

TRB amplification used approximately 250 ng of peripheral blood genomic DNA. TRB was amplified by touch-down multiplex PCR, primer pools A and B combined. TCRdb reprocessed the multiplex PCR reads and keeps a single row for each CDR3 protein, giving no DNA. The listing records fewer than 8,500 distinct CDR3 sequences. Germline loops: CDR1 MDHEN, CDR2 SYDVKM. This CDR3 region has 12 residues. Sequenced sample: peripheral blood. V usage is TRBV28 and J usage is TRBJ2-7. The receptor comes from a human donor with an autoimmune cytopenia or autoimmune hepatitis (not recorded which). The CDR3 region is CASIGDLYEQYF.